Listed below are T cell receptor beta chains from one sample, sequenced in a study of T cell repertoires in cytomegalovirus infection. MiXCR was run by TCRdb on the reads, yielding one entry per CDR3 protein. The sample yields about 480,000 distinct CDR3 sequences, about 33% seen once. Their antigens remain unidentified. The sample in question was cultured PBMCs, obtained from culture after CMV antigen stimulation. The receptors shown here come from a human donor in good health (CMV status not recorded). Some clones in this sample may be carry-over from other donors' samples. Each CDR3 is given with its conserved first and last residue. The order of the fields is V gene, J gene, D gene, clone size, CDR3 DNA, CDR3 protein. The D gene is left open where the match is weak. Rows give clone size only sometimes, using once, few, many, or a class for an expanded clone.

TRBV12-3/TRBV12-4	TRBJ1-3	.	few	TGTGCCAGCAGTCCGCAGGGGCCTGGAAACACCATATATTTT	CASSPQGPGNTIYF
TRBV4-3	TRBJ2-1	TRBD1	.	TGCGCCAGGTACCGGGACAGGGTTGGCATGGGGGCTTACAATGAGCAGTTCTTC	CARYRDRVGMGAYNEQFF
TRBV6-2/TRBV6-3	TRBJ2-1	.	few	TGTGCCAGCAGTTACTCGAGTATCCATGAGCAGTTCTTC	CASSYSSIHEQFF
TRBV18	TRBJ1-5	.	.	TGTGCCAGCTCACCACGGGCCGACTCTCAGCCCCAGCATTTT	CASSPRADSQPQHF
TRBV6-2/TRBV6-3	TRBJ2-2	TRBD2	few	TGTGCCAGCAGGGCGAGCGGGAGGGATAACACCGGGGAGCTGTTTTTT	CASRASGRDNTGELFF
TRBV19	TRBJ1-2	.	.	TGTGCCAGTAGTATGTCGGCGTCGAACTATGGCTACACCTTC	CASSMSASNYGYTF
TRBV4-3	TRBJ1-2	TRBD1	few	TGCGCCAGCAGCCGGGACAGCGGCTTCTATGGCTACACCTTC	CASSRDSGFYGYTF
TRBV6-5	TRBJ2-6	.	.	TGTGCCAGCAGTTCCCCCGGCTCTGGGGCCAACGTCCTGACTTTC	CASSSPGSGANVLTF
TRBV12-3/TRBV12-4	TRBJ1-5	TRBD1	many	TGTGCCAGCAGTGGGACAGGCAGATACAATCAGCCCCAGCATTTT	CASSGTGRYNQPQHF
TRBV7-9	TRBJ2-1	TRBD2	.	TGTGCCAGCAGCCCGGGACTAGCGGTGATCAATGAGCAGTTCTTC	CASSPGLAVINEQFF
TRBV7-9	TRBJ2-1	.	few	TGTGCCAGCAGCGCGGACGGTTACAATGAGCAGTTCTTC	CASSADGYNEQFF
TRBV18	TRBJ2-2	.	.	TGTGCCAGCAAAAAAGCGGAAAACACCGGGGAGCTGTTTTTT	CASKKAENTGELFF
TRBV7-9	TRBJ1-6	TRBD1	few	TGTGCCAGCAGCCAAATAGGGGACAGGGGCGCTCGTTCACCCCTCCACTTT	CASSQIGDRGARSPLHF
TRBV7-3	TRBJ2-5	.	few	TGTGCCAGCAGCCCAGCCGGGGGTTACGGCGAGACCCAGTACTTC	CASSPAGGYGETQYF
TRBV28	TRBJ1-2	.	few	TGTGCCAGCAGCTCCGGCCTCTCTCACAGGGGCTACACCTTC	CASSSGLSHRGYTF
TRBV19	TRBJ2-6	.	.	TGTGCCAGTAGTATAATTTTGGGATCTGGGGCCAACGTCCTGACTTTC	CASSIILGSGANVLTF
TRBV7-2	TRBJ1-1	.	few	TGTGCCAGCAGCTTAGCGCCGCCAGACACTGAAGCTTTCTTT	CASSLAPPDTEAFF
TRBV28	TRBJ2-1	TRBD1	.	TGTGCCAGCAGTTCCTGGGACAGGGGGCGCCCCGGTGGTCAGTTCTTC	CASSSWDRGRPGGQFF
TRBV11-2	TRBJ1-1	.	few	TGTGCCAGCAGCTTCCGGAGAGAGGGGAACACTGAAGCTTTCTTT	CASSFRREGNTEAFF
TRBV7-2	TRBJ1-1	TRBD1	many	TGTGCCAGCAGCTCCAGACAGGGTTACCCTGAAGCTTTCTTT	CASSSRQGYPEAFF
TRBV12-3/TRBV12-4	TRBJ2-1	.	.	TGTGCCAGCAGCCCCCGGGGTGGGGGCCGCTCTCGCAATGAGCAGTTCTTC	CASSPRGGGRSRNEQFF
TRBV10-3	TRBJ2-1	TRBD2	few	TGTGCCATCAGGGGACTAGCGGGAGCTAACAATGAGCAGTTCTTC	CAIRGLAGANNEQFF
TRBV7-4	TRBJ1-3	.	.	TGTGCCAGCAGCCGACTCATTCTGGGGTCTGGAAACACCATATATTTT	CASSRLILGSGNTIYF
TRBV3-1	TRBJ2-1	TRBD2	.	TGTGCCAGCAGCCAAGAAGTTTTAGGGACTAGCGGGAGGGACAATGAGCAGTTCTTC	CASSQEVLGTSGRDNEQFF
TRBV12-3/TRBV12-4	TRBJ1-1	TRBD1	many	TGTGCCAGCAATACAGGGGAAAAAATGAACACTGAAGCTTTCTTT	CASNTGEKMNTEAFF
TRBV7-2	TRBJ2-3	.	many	TGTGCCAGCAGCTTAATCGCGGCCACAGATACGCAGTATTTT	CASSLIAATDTQYF
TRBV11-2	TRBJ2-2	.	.	TGTGCCAGCAGCCCCGGGGGAATGCACACCGGGGAGCTGTTTTTT	CASSPGGMHTGELFF
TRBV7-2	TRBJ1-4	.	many	TGTGCCAGCAGCTTAGTGGGGGGGATTAATGAAAAACTGTTTTTT	CASSLVGGINEKLFF
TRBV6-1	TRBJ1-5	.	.	TGTGCCAGCAGTTACAACAGCCCTTATAGCAATCAGCCCCAGCATTTT	CASSYNSPYSNQPQHF
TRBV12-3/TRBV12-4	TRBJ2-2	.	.	TGTGCCAGCAGTTTCGAGGGTCTCACCGGGGAGCTGTTTTTT	CASSFEGLTGELFF
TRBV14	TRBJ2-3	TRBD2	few	TGTGCCAGCAGCCTCGGGACTAGCGGGAGTTTTGTTCGATCAGATACGCAGTATTTT	CASSLGTSGSFVRSDTQYF
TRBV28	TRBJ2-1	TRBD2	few	TGTGCCAGCAGGATCCGTCCGGGACTAGCGGGAGGGCGCAATGAGCAGTTCTTC	CASRIRPGLAGGRNEQFF
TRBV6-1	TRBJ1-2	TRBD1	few	TGTGCCAGCAGTTATACAGGGGGCGACTATGGCTACACCTTC	CASSYTGGDYGYTF
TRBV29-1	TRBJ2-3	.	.	TGCAGTGTGGAGACAGATACGCAGTATTTT	CSVETDTQYF
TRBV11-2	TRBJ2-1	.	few	TGTGCCAGCAGCTTAGATAGACATGAGCAGTTCTTC	CASSLDRHEQFF
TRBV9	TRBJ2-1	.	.	TGTGCCAGCAGCTCCACCCCGGGACCCCTCTCAAATGAGCAGTTCTTC	CASSSTPGPLSNEQFF
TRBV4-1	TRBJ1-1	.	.	TGCGCCAGCAGACCTCACAGGGAAAAAGGGAAAAGGAACACTGAAGCTTTCTTT	CASRPHREKGKRNTEAFF
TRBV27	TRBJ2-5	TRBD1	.	TGTGCCAGCAGTAAAGGACAGGGTAGCGAGACCCAGTACTTC	CASSKGQGSETQYF
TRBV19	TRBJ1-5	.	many	TGTGCCAGTAGTATAGTCAATAGCAATCAGCCCCAGCATTTT	CASSIVNSNQPQHF
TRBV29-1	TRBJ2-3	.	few	TGCAGCGTTGCCGGGGGCACAGATACGCAGTATTTT	CSVAGGTDTQYF